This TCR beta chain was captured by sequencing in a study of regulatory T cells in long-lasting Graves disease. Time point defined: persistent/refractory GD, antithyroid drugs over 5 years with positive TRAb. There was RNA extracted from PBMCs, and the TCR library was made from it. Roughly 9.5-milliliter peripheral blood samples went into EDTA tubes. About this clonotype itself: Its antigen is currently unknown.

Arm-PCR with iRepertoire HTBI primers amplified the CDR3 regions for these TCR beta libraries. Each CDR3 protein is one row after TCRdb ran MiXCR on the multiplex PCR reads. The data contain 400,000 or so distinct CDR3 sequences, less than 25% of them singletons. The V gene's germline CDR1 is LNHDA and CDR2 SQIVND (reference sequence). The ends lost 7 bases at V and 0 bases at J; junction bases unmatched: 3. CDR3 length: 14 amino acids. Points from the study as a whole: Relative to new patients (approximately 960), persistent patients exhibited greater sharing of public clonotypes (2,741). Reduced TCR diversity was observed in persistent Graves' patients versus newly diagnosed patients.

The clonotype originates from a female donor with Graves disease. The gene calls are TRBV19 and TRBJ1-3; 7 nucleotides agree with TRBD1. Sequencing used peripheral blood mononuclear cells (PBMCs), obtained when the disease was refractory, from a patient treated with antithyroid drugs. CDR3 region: CASTTGDSGNTIYF. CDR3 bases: TGTGCCAGTACAACAGGGGACTCTGGAAACACCATATATTTT.